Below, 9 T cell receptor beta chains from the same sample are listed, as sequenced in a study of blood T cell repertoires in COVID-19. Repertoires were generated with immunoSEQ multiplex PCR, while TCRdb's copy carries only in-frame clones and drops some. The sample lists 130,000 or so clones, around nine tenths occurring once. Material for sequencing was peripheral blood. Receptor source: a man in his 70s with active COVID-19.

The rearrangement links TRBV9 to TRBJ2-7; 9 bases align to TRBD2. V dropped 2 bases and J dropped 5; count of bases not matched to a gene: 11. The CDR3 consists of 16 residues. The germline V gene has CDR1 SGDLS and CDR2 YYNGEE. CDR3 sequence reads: CASSVGTLAGRDEQYF. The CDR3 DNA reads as TGTGCCAGCAGCGTGGGAACCCTAGCGGGGCGGGACGAGCAGTACTTC.

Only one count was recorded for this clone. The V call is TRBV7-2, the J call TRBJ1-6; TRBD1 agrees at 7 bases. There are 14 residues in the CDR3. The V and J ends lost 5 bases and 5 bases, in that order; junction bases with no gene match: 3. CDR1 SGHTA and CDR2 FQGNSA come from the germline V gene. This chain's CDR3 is CASSPGQHNSPLHF. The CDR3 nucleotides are TGTGCCAGCAGCCCGGGACAGCATAATTCACCCCTCCACTTT.

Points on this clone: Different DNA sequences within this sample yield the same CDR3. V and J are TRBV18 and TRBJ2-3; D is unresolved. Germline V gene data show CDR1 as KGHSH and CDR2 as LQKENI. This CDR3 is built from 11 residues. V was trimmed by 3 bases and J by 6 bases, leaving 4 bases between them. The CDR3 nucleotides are TGTGCCAGCTCACCCGGGGATACGCAGTATTTT. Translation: CASSPGDTQYF.

The chain's CDR3 is CASRESSGGTDTQYF. Written as DNA, the CDR3 is TGCGCCAGCAGGGAGAGTAGCGGGGGCACAGATACGCAGTATTTT. The chain recombines TRBV4-1 with TRBJ2-3; TRBD2 agrees at 8 bases. Germline V gene sequence: CDR1 MGHRA, CDR2 YSYEKL. V was pared by 6 bases and J by 1 base, with 6 bases of the junction left unmatched. The CDR3 is made up of 15 amino acids.

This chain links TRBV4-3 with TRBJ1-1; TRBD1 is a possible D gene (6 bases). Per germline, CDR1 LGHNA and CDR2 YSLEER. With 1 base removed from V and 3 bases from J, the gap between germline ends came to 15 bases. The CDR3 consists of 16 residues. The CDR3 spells CASSQVYRAWDTEAFF. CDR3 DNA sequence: TGCGCCAGCAGCCAAGTCTACAGGGCGTGGGACACTGAAGCTTTCTTT.

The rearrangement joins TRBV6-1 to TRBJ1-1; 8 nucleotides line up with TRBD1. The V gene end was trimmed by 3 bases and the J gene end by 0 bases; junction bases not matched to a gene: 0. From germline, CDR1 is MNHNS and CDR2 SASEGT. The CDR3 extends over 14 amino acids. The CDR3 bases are TGTGCCAGCAGTGAGGACAGGGTGAACACTGAAGCTTTCTTT. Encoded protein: CASSEDRVNTEAFF.

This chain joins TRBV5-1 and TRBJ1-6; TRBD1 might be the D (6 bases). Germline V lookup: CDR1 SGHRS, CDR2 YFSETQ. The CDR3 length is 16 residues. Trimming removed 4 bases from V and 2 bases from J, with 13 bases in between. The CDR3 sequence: CASSRDRNTYNSPLHF. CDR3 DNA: TGCGCCAGCAGCCGTGACAGGAACACCTATAATTCACCCCTCCACTTT.

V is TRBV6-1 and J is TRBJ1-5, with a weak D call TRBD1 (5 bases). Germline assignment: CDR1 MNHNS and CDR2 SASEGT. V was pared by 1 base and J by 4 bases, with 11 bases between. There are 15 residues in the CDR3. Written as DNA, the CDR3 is TGTGCCAGCAGTGAAGGAGACAGACCTAATCAGCCCCAGCATTTT. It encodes CASSEGDRPNQPQHF.

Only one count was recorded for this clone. The CDR3 loop reads CASSLGSGSSGEQFF. The CDR3 nucleotides are TGTGCCAGCAGCTTGGGAAGCGGGAGTAGCGGTGAGCAGTTCTTC. The V gene is TRBV5-4, the J gene TRBJ2-1; 8 positions match TRBD2. The length of the CDR3 is 15 residues. J lost 9 bases, V lost 0 bases, and 8 bases had no gene match. Germline lookup yields CDR1 SGHNT and CDR2 YYREEE (reference sequence). Filled out from reference TRBV5-4 and TRBJ2-1, the complete variable domain reads ETGVTQSPTHLIKTRGQQVTLRCSSQSGHNTVSWYQQALGQGPQFIFQYYREEENGRGNFPPRFSGLQFPNYSSELNVNALELDDSALYLCASSLGSGSSGEQFFGPGTRLTVL.